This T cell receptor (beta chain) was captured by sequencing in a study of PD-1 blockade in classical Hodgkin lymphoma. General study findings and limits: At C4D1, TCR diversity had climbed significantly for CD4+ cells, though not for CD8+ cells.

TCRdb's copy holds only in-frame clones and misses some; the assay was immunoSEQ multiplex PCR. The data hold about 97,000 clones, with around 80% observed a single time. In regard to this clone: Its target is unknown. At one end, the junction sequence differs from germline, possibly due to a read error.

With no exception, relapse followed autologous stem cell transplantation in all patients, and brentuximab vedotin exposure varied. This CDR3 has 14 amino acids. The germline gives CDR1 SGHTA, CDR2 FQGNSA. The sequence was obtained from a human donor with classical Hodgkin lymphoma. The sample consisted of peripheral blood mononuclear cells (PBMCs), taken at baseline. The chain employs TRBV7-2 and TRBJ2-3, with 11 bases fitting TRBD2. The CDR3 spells CASRLAGGPDTQYF. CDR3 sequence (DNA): TGTGCCAGCAGGTTAGCGGGAGGGCCGGATACGCAGTATTTT. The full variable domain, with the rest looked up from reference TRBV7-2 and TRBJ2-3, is GAGVSQSPSNKVTEKGKDVELRCDPISGHTALYWYRQSLGQGLEFLIYFQGNSAPDKSGLPSDRFSAERTGGSVSTLTIQRTQQEDSAVYLCASRLAGGPDTQYFGPGTRLTVL.